This TCR beta chain was found in a study of early T cells in non-severe SARS-CoV-2 infection. Study in general: From unsorted whole blood, bulk RNA was sequenced, and the chains remained unpaired. Study-wide findings and caveats: A preference for anti-spike CD8 responses marked VDJdb matching, which missed private and CD4 specificities.

This clonotype was seen a few times. Its antigen is unknown. The CDR3 is made up of 14 amino acids. Per the germline V gene, CDR1 is MDHEN and CDR2 is SYDVKM. V was trimmed by 3 bases and J by 2 bases, leaving 9 bases between them. Unique molecular identifiers were affixed to single, distinct cDNA molecules. Using its own MiXCR run on the 5' RACE reads, TCRdb lists one record per CDR3 protein. The table records about 48,000 distinct CDR3 sequences, about 9.8% of them present only once. What was sequenced was whole blood. V and J are TRBV28 and TRBJ2-3, with TRBD2 as a possible D gene (6 bases). This sequence was found in an adult who was a healthcare worker with PCR-confirmed SARS-CoV-2 infection or an uninfected control (not recorded which). CDR3 in amino acids: CASSFGGDTDTQYF. In nucleotides, the CDR3 is TGTGCCAGCAGTTTTGGAGGGGACACAGATACGCAGTATTTT. Combining the CDR3 with reference TRBV28 and TRBJ2-3 gives the whole variable domain DVKVTQSSRYLVKRTGEKVFLECVQDMDHENMFWYRQDPGLGLRLIYFSYDVKMKEKGDIPEGYSVSREKKERFSLILESASTNQTSMYLCASSFGGDTDTQYFGPGTRLTVL.